The 20 T cell receptor beta chains listed next were all sequenced from one sample in a study of blood T cell repertoires in COVID-19. Clones were read by immunoSEQ multiplex PCR, and TCRdb kept only the in-frame ones, dropping some. The sample holds 650,000 to 800,000 clones, about nine tenths seen once. Sequencing was done on a sample of peripheral blood. Receptors originate from a woman younger than 30 with acute or convalescent COVID-19.

V and J are TRBV9 and TRBJ2-7; 7 bases match TRBD1. J gave up 6 bases and V 0 bases, and 9 bases lay outside the gene matches. From germline, CDR1 is SGDLS and CDR2 YYNGEE. The CDR3 is 15 residues long. The CDR3 region is CASSVEGTVASEQYF. DNA of the CDR3: TGTGCCAGCAGCGTAGAGGGGACAGTGGCGTCCGAGCAGTACTTC. The complete variable domain, with remaining parts taken from reference TRBV9 and TRBJ2-7, reads DSGVTQTPKHLITATGQRVTLRCSPRSGDLSVYWYQQSLDQGLQFLIQYYNGEERAKGNILERFSAQQFPDLHSELNLSSLELGDSALYFCASSVEGTVASEQYFGPGTRLTVT.

The chain joins TRBV2 to TRBJ1-2; a weak D match, TRBD1 (6 bases). The V gene's germline CDR1 is SNHLY and CDR2 FYNNEI. V dropped 1 base and J dropped 8 bases, with 14 bases sitting between them. The CDR3 consists of 14 residues. The CDR3 DNA sequence: TGTGCCAGCAGTGAAGAGGGCAGGGGACGGGGCTACACCTTC. Its protein product is CASSEEGRGRGYTF.

This clone has a single count. Other nucleotide sequences from this sample produce the same CDR3. CDR3 in DNA: TGCGCCAGCAGCCAGGGACAGGGCTATGGCTACACCTTC. It specifies CASSQGQGYGYTF. The chain joins TRBV4-1 to TRBJ1-2; TRBD1 agrees at 9 bases. Germline loops: CDR1 MGHRA, CDR2 YSYEKL. The CDR3 spans 13 residues. The junction had 0 bases not matched to a gene; V was cut back by 3 bases and J by 4 bases.

The chain has TRBV5-1 and TRBJ2-3; 9 bases fit TRBD1. This CDR3 is 15 amino acids long. With 3 bases clipped from V and 5 bases from J, the junction kept 7 bases outside the gene matches. The germline gives CDR1 SGHRS, CDR2 YFSETQ. CDR3 DNA: TGCGCCAGCAGCTGGCTACAGGGGGCGGGAGATACGCAGTATTTT. Translating it yields CASSWLQGAGDTQYF. The variable domain in full, with the rest retrieved from reference TRBV5-1 and TRBJ2-3, is KAGVTQTPRYLIKTRGQQVTLSCSPISGHRSVSWYQQTPGQGLQFLFEYFSETQRNKGNFPGRFSGRQFSNSRSEMNVSTLELGDSALYLCASSWLQGAGDTQYFGPGTRLTVL.

This clone was observed a few times. The V call is TRBV11-2, the J call TRBJ1-5; a weak D match, TRBD1 (5 bases). The ends were cut back, 6 bases at V and 7 bases at J, with 16 bases in the middle. CDR3 size: 14 residues. CDR1 is SGHAT, CDR2 FQNNGV, per germline. CDR3 sequence reads: CASSRDPGLQPQHF. CDR3 in DNA: TGTGCCAGCAGTCGGGACCCTGGACTACAGCCCCAGCATTTT.

With regard to this clone: One end of the junction is discordant with germline, which a read error may explain. This rearrangement joins TRBV2 to TRBJ2-7; 14 positions agree with TRBD2. The germline V gene encodes CDR1 SNHLY and CDR2 FYNNEI. The CDR3 totals 11 residues. This chain's CDR3 is CASRGLAGGIF. CDR3 in DNA: TGTGCCAGCAGAGGACTAGCGGGGGGTATTTTC.

The chain recombines TRBV7-3 with TRBJ2-1; tentatively, D is TRBD2 (5 bases). This CDR3 spans 15 amino acids. Looked up from germline, CDR1 is SGHTA and CDR2 is FQGTGA. Trimming left V 5 bases short and J 6 bases short, with 17 bases between. The CDR3 spells CASSPLGGFLNEQFF. The CDR3 DNA reads TGTGCCAGCAGCCCCCTTGGAGGTTTCCTCAATGAGCAGTTCTTC.

The chain employs TRBV6-2 or TRBV6-3 and TRBJ1-1; D is ambiguous. The CDR3 totals 17 residues. Per germline, CDR1 MNHEY and CDR2 SVGEGT. V lost 4 bases and J 3 bases, leaving 21 bases between the germline ends. The CDR3 is CASSLAGWGEGYTEAFF. As DNA, the CDR3 is TGTGCCAGCAGTTTGGCGGGCTGGGGAGAGGGATACACTGAAGCTTTCTTT.

Only one count was recorded for this clone. The chain couples TRBV6-5 to TRBJ2-3; D perhaps matches TRBD2 (6 bases). The CDR3 is made up of 13 amino acids. Germline lookup yields CDR1 MNHEY and CDR2 SVGAGI. In DNA form, the CDR3 reads TGTGCGACTAGACGGGGGTCGACAGATACGCAGTATTTT. It specifies CATRRGSTDTQYF.

The chain links TRBV28 to TRBJ1-1, with a weak D call TRBD1 (5 bases). The CDR3 sequence is 13 residues long. Trimming left V 3 bases short and J 4 bases short, with 9 bases between. Germline values: CDR1 MDHEN, CDR2 SYDVKM. CDR3 in amino acids: CASSLKGPTEAFF. CDR3 DNA: TGTGCCAGCAGTTTGAAGGGGCCCACTGAAGCTTTCTTT.

A note on this clone: Other DNA sequences in this specimen translate into the identical CDR3. V gene TRBV7-2 combines with J gene TRBJ1-2; 9 bases match TRBD1. CDR1 is SGHTA and CDR2 is FQGNSA in the germline V gene. Trimming at V came to 5 bases and at J to 4 bases, leaving 5 bases not matched to a gene. The CDR3 loop spans 14 amino acids. CDR3 coding DNA: TGTGCCAGCAGCCCGACAGGGGGAAGCTATGGCTACACCTTC. Residues: CASSPTGGSYGYTF.

The chain uses TRBV29-1 and TRBJ2-5; a weak D match, TRBD1 (5 bases). Germline CDR1 and CDR2: SQVTM and ANQGSEA. The CDR3 totals 11 residues. Trimming took 4 bases from V and 5 from J, leaving 8 bases between them. CDR3 sequence: CSVVRAETQYF. In nucleotides, the CDR3 is TGCAGCGTTGTCAGGGCGGAGACCCAGTACTTC.

The V call is TRBV7-2, the J call TRBJ1-5; TRBD1 is a possible D gene (5 bases). The CDR3 is 13 residues long. Per germline, CDR1 SGHTA and CDR2 FQGNSA. V dropped 5 bases and J dropped 7 bases, with 12 bases sitting between them. The CDR3: CASSIIGGQPQHF. DNA for the CDR3: TGTGCCAGCAGCATAATCGGGGGGCAGCCCCAGCATTTT.

The rearrangement uses TRBV19 and TRBJ1-2; weak D call: TRBD1 (5 bases). The CDR3 is 14 residues long. The V end was cut by 5 bases, the J end by 8 bases, with 18 bases between. Per the germline V gene, CDR1 is LNHDA and CDR2 is SQIVND (reference sequence). CDR3 sequence reads: CASSDRPDLGGYTF. CDR3 nucleotide sequence: TGTGCCAGTAGTGACAGACCCGACCTCGGGGGCTACACCTTC.

This clone occurred once. This chain connects TRBV6-5 to TRBJ2-7; TRBD2 agrees at 8 bases. Germline assignment: CDR1 MNHEY and CDR2 SVGAGI. After removal of 7 bases from V and 3 bases from J, the junction contained 8 bases not matched to a gene. This CDR3 has 14 residues. The CDR3 protein is CASTATSDFYEQYF. The CDR3 DNA reads TGTGCCAGCACTGCGACTAGCGACTTCTACGAGCAGTACTTC.

This clone has more than one count but fewer than ten. The J gene is TRBJ1-1, the V gene TRBV3-1 (or the pseudogene TRBV3-2), with 10 bases aligning to TRBD1. The CDR3 extends over 15 amino acids. J lost 5 bases, V lost 3 bases, and 6 bases had no gene match. The germline V gene has CDR1 LGHDT and CDR2 YNNKEL (reference sequence). CDR3 sequence reads: CASSHLTGGATEAFF. CDR3 in DNA: TGTGCCAGCAGCCACTTGACAGGGGGCGCGACTGAAGCTTTCTTT.

The rearrangement links TRBV6-5 to TRBJ1-2; D is uncertain. The CDR3 is made up of 15 amino acids. Trimming pared 0 bases from V and 4 bases from J, leaving 12 bases between. The germline CDR1 and CDR2 sequences are MNHEY and SVGAGI. The DNA for the CDR3 is TGTGCCAGCAGTTACTCTGCACAGACCCGCTATGGCTACACCTTC. Translation gives CASSYSAQTRYGYTF.

The chain couples TRBV7-8 to TRBJ1-2; no firm D call. Germline CDR1 reads SGHVS; CDR2 reads FQNEAQ. The CDR3 has 20 amino acids. Trimming pared 0 bases from V and 0 bases from J, leaving 23 bases between. The CDR3: CASSLALFIGDSVSNYGYTF. CDR3 bases: TGTGCCAGCAGCTTAGCCCTTTTCATTGGAGATTCGGTTTCTAACTATGGCTACACCTTC.

In DNA, the CDR3 is TGTGCCAGCAGCGATGGACCAGGGGGGAAACTGTTTTTT. It codes for CASSDGPGGKLFF. The chain has TRBV9 and TRBJ1-4, with 7 bases aligning to TRBD1. Germline CDR1 is SGDLS and CDR2 is YYNGEE. With V trimmed by 3 bases and J by 11 bases, 7 bases remained unmatched. The CDR3 covers 13 residues.

The chain joins TRBV18 to TRBJ1-2; weak D call: TRBD1 (5 bases). The CDR3 covers 14 residues. Trimming took off 0 bases at V and 8 bases at J, with 13 bases between the two ends. Germline V gives CDR1 KGHSH, CDR2 LQKENI. CDR3 region: CASSPPGGGRGYTF. The CDR3, as DNA: TGTGCCAGCTCACCACCGGGGGGAGGTAGAGGCTACACCTTC.